These 18 T cell receptor beta chains came from one sample sequenced in a study of blood T cells in healthy people across ages. The use of a sample-barcoded 5' primer and a J-beta primer mix characterized a second PCR of about 6 to 12 cycles. One entry per CDR3 protein, called by TCRdb with MiXCR from the 5' RACE reads. The sample consists of 1.5 million to 2 million distinct CDR3 sequences, roughly 27% of them appearing once. The sample comprised blood. Receptors were obtained from a woman in her 30s in good health.

The CDR3 protein is CASPAPDRRNWETQYF. The CDR3 DNA sequence: TGTGCCAGCCCCGCACCGGACAGGCGTAATTGGGAGACCCAGTACTTC. The genes are TRBV6-2 or TRBV6-3 and TRBJ2-5; 7 bases map to TRBD1. The CDR3 is 16 residues long. CDR1 MNHEY and CDR2 SVGEGT come from the germline V gene. The V gene end was trimmed by 8 bases and the J gene end by 5 bases; junction bases not matched to a gene: 17.

This clonotype has a handful of counts. The CDR3 DNA is TGTGCCAGTAGTCCCAGGAACAACGTCCTGACTTTC. Encoded protein: CASSPRNNVLTF. The chain has TRBV19 and TRBJ2-6; D is uncertain. The V gene lost 5 bases and the J gene lost 9 bases, with 8 bases spanning the gap. The CDR3 has 12 residues. Germline V gene lookup returns CDR1 LNHDA and CDR2 SQIVND (reference sequence).

V usage is TRBV9 and J usage is TRBJ1-6; D remains ambiguous. Trimming left V 7 bases short and J 0 bases short, with 14 bases between. This CDR3 is 16 amino acids long. Germline CDR1 is SGDLS and CDR2 is YYNGEE. The DNA for the CDR3 is TGTGCCAGCTCCCGAGGAGGGAGCTCCTATAATTCACCCCTCCACTTT. It is translated as CASSRGGSSYNSPLHF.

This clonotype was detected a few times. This rearrangement joins TRBV5-1 to TRBJ1-2; D unclear. This CDR3 region has 14 residues. CDR1 is SGHRS and CDR2 is YFSETQ in the germline V gene. V was clipped by 4 bases and J by 5 bases, with 15 bases between them. The CDR3 protein is CASSLTSGQYGYTF. The CDR3 bases are TGCGCCAGCAGCCTCACTTCCGGCCAATATGGCTACACCTTC.

The chain recombines TRBV21-1 with TRBJ2-7; the table assigns TRBD2, which was not confirmed against the DNA. TRBV21-1 has pseudogene status. The CDR3 loop spans 19 amino acids. The CDR3 sequence: CASSKTEDYLLRSWGGQYF. CDR3 sequence (DNA): TGTGCCAGCAGCAAAACGGAGGATTATCTTCTCCGCTCCTGGGGCGGGCAGTACTTC.

This clonotype has at least ten counts. The chain employs TRBV11-3 and TRBJ2-1; unclear D gene. The CDR3 covers 14 residues. Germline CDR1 is SGHNT and CDR2 is YENEEA. The V end lost 4 bases, the J end lost 0 bases, and 7 bases lay between the germline ends. CDR3 in DNA: TGTGCCAGCAGCTCCCTTAGCTCCTACAATGAGCAGTTCTTC. Its translation is CASSSLSSYNEQFF.

This chain connects TRBV15 to TRBJ1-5, with D possibly being TRBD1 (6 bases). The CDR3 is made up of 13 amino acids. Germline V gene sequence: CDR1 LNHNV, CDR2 YYDKDF (reference sequence). Between the trimmed V and J ends, which lost 3 bases and 7 bases, there was a span of 10 bases. CDR3 amino acids: CATSSHRVQPQHF. The CDR3 DNA is TGTGCCACCAGCAGTCACAGGGTCCAGCCCCAGCATTTT.

The V call is TRBV2, the J call TRBJ2-1, with D unclear. This CDR3 has 14 amino acids. V lost 7 bases to trimming and J lost 5 bases, with 15 bases between them. CDR1 is SNHLY and CDR2 is FYNNEI in the germline V gene. The CDR3 sequence is CASNQYPANNEQFF. The CDR3 DNA reads as TGTGCCAGCAACCAATATCCCGCCAACAATGAGCAGTTCTTC.

This clonotype has ten or more counts. The rearrangement links TRBV7-2 to TRBJ1-3; D call uncertain. This CDR3 region has 14 residues. Deletions cut 6 bases from V and 4 bases from J, with 13 bases between. CDR1 is SGHTA and CDR2 is FQGNSA in the germline V gene. The DNA of the CDR3 is TGTGCCAGCAGTTTGGGAGTTTCGGGAAACACCATATATTTT. It yields the protein CASSLGVSGNTIYF.

Note on this clonotype: A read error may produce the germline difference seen at one junction end. The chain links TRBV5-1 to TRBJ2-5, with 10 bases aligning to TRBD2. The CDR3 runs 15 residues. Germline lookup yields CDR1 SGHRS and CDR2 YFSETQ. The CDR3 here is CASSTGLAVEETRYF. In DNA form, the CDR3 reads TGCGCCAGCAGCACCGGACTAGCGGTTGAAGAGACCCGGTACTTC. The full variable domain, its missing parts supplied by reference TRBV5-1 and TRBJ2-5, is KAGVTQTPRYLIKTRGQQVTLSCSPISGHRSVSWYQQTPGQGLQFLFEYFSETQRNKGNFPGRFSGRQFSNSRSEMNVSTLELGDSALYLCASSTGLAVEETRYFGPGTRLLVL.

This clonotype was seen more than once but under ten times. DNA for the CDR3: TGTGCCAGCAGCCAAGACTCCCGGACGCCTTACAATGAGCAGTACTTC. Translation: CASSQDSRTPYNEQYF. The rearrangement joins TRBV3-1 to TRBJ2-1; D not resolved. The end of the DNA is better explained by TRBJ2-7, so the J call may be wrong. The CDR3 is 16 amino acids. The germline CDR1 and CDR2 sequences are LGHDT and YNNKEL (reference sequence).

This clonotype was seen at least ten times. This sequence joins TRBV10-1 and TRBJ2-7; 8 bases are shared with TRBD2. V was clipped by 6 bases and J by 4 bases; unmatched bases: 8. Looked up from germline, CDR1 is WNHNN and CDR2 is SYGVQD (reference sequence). The CDR3 is 14 amino acids. DNA for the CDR3: TGCGCCAGCAGCCCCGGGAGCGGGAGATACGAGCAGTACTTC. Its translation: CASSPGSGRYEQYF.

This clonotype showed up just a few times. The genes are TRBV29-1 and TRBJ1-2; TRBD1 might be the D (5 bases). The CDR3 is 14 amino acids. The germline V gene encodes CDR1 SQVTM and CDR2 ANQGSEA. V shed 3 bases and J shed 4 bases, with 15 bases lying between them. The CDR3, as DNA: TGCAGCGTTGATAGGAGCAGGGAGGGCTATGGCTACACCTTC. Protein product: CSVDRSREGYGYTF. Full variable domain (outside the CDR3, taken from reference TRBV29-1 and TRBJ1-2): SAVISQKPSRDICQRGTSLTIQCQVDSQVTMMFWYRQQPGQSLTLIATANQGSEATYESGFVIDKFPISRPNLTFSTLTVSNMSPEDSSIYLCSVDRSREGYGYTFGSGTRLTVV.

This clonotype was detected many times. This chain joins TRBV5-1 and TRBJ2-7, with 7 bases fitting TRBD1. Germline-derived CDR1 and CDR2 are SGHRS and YFSETQ. The CDR3 totals 15 residues. J was trimmed by 2 bases and V by 4 bases; bases with no gene match: 9. CDR3 in DNA: TGCGCCAGCAGCCCAAACCCGGGACAGCCCTACGAGCAGTACTTC. Encoded protein: CASSPNPGQPYEQYF.

This chain uses TRBV12-3 or TRBV12-4 with TRBJ2-2; 9 bases match TRBD1. With 3 bases clipped from V and 5 bases from J, the junction kept 4 bases outside the gene matches. The CDR3 has 15 residues. As DNA, the CDR3 is TGTGCCAGCAGTTTCTCCGGGACAGGGACCGGGGAGCTGTTTTTT. Translated, it gives CASSFSGTGTGELFF.

A few counts support this clonotype. The chain recombines TRBV5-1 with TRBJ2-6; D is uncertain. Germline assignment: CDR1 SGHRS and CDR2 YFSETQ. Trimming stripped 4 bases from V and 1 base from J, with 9 bases between. This CDR3 contains 15 residues. CDR3 coding DNA: TGCGCCAGCAGCATCGACGGGTCTGGGGCCAACGTCCTGACTTTC. Protein sequence: CASSIDGSGANVLTF.

The genes are TRBV5-4 and TRBJ2-5; TRBD2 aligns across 9 bases. The CDR3 contains 14 residues. Germline V gives CDR1 SGHNT, CDR2 YYREEE (reference sequence). The V gene end was trimmed by 4 bases and the J gene end by 13 bases; junction bases not matched to a gene: 14. The CDR3 DNA sequence: TGTGCCAGCAGCCGGACTAGCGCTCACTACGAGCGGTACTTC. Amino acids: CASSRTSAHYERYF.

This clonotype came up many times. The genes are TRBV4-3 and TRBJ2-7, with D perhaps TRBD2 (6 bases). CDR1 LGHNA and CDR2 YSLEER come from the germline V gene. CDR3 size: 17 residues. V lost 1 base and J 2 bases, leaving 18 bases between the germline ends. CDR3 bases: TGCGCCAGCAGCCAAGGGGTTAAGCTGGGCGGGGCCTACGAGCAGTACTTC. This sequence encodes CASSQGVKLGGAYEQYF.